This T cell receptor (beta chain) was retrieved from a study of blood T cell repertoires in COVID-19. This CDR3 comprises 13 residues. The V and J ends lost 7 bases and 6 bases, in that order; junction bases with no gene match: 7. CDR1 is MDHEN and CDR2 is SYDVKM in the germline V gene. In the authors' methods: Nucleated cell number was recorded as an estimate derived from reference gene primer amplification. Libraries were prepared by immunoSEQ multiplex PCR; TCRdb keeps only in-frame clonotypes and omits some of them. V and J calls and clone size are given by that table; D and trimming were obtained from the DNA. This table holds about 220,000 clones, over 75% found once.

The receptor was derived from a human donor in a cohort sampled during active COVID-19. The chain couples TRBV28 to TRBJ2-7; TRBD1 agrees at 9 bases. The sample comprised peripheral blood. CDR3 bases: TGTGCCAGCAATAAACAGGGGGCGCGCGAGCAGTACTTC. Translated, it gives CASNKQGAREQYF.